This T cell receptor beta chain was captured by sequencing in a study of molecular identifiers for immune sequencing clone quantification. Unmatched junction bases numbered 10, after V lost 6 bases and J lost 5 bases. This CDR3 has 16 amino acids. The germline V gene encodes CDR1 SEHNR and CDR2 FQNEAQ (reference sequence). TCRdb re-analysed the PCR reads in MiXCR, keeping a single row per CDR3 protein. The sample has around 94,000 distinct CDR3 sequences; about 32% are singletons. From about 19,000 to 1,100,000 sorted cells, naive CD8 libraries were generated with 10%, 30% or 50% RNA. V usage is TRBV7-9 and J usage is TRBJ2-5, with 12 bases identical to TRBD2. The sample comprised naive CD8+ T cells from blood, with Jurkat cell RNA spiked in. The subset was: FACS-sorted CD8+CD4-CCR7+CD45RA+ naive T cells. The clonotype was recovered from a human donor in good health. Some libraries in this study had Jurkat cell RNA spiked in. The CDR3 spells CASSETSGRVRETQYF. In DNA, the CDR3 is TGTGCCAGCAGTGAGACTAGCGGGAGAGTGCGGGAGACCCAGTACTTC. Complete variable domain (other parts from reference TRBV7-9 and TRBJ2-5): DTGVSQNPRHKITKRGQNVTFRCDPISEHNRLYWYRQTLGQGPEFLTYFQNEAQLEKSRLLSDRFSAERPKGSFSTLEIQRTEQGDSAMYLCASSETSGRVRETQYFGPGTRLLVL.